Below, 10 T cell receptor beta chains from the same sample are listed, as sequenced in a study of CD8+ T cells in alopecia areata. Noted treatment: oral pan-JAK inhibitor, 5-10 mg twice daily. cDNA serving as the sequencing template came from extracted, reverse transcribed RNA. Sequencing was performed with immunoSEQ multiplex PCR; in TCRdb, only in-frame clones are kept and a portion is missing. The sample records 150,000 to 200,000 clones, roughly 60% being singletons. The specimen comprised CD4+ T cells sorted from blood, sampled around week 50, from a patient treated with tofacitinib. The receptors were sampled from a human donor with alopecia areata.

V is TRBV29-1 and J is TRBJ2-2; D may be TRBD1 or TRBD2 (6 bases each). CDR3 length equals 15 residues. The V gene lost 3 bases and the J gene lost 4 bases, with 15 bases spanning the gap. The germline CDR1 and CDR2 sequences are SQVTM and ANQGSEA. CDR3 DNA: TGCAGCGTTGACCTAGGAGGGGGTACCACCGGGGAGCTGTTTTTT. This encodes CSVDLGGGTTGELFF.

This clone was observed a few times. The chain joins TRBV2 to TRBJ2-1; unclear D gene. Germline CDR1 reads SNHLY; CDR2 reads FYNNEI. V dropped 1 base and J dropped 8 bases, with 15 bases sitting between them. The CDR3 totals 15 residues. DNA of the CDR3: TGTGCCAGCAGTGAAGGGCTACCTTGGGCGGATGAGCAGTTCTTC. It is translated as CASSEGLPWADEQFF. The entire variable domain, with the rest obtained from reference TRBV2 and TRBJ2-1, is as follows: EPEVTQTPSHQVTQMGQEVILRCVPISNHLYFYWYRQILGQKVEFLVSFYNNEISEKSEIFDDQFSVERPDGSNFTLKIRSTKLEDSAMYFCASSEGLPWADEQFFGPGTRLTVL.

This clone was observed a handful of times. The CDR3 DNA reads TGTGCCAGCAGTCGCGACAGCTCTGGGGCCAACGTCCTGACTTTC. Protein: CASSRDSSGANVLTF. The chain links TRBV6-5 to TRBJ2-6, with D maybe TRBD1 (5 bases). V gave up 5 bases and J gave up 0 bases, with 8 bases separating them. The CDR3 is made up of 15 amino acids. Germline-derived CDR1 and CDR2 are MNHEY and SVGAGI.

This clone was found a few times. This same CDR3 is encoded by further DNA sequences in the sample. This rearrangement joins TRBV19 to TRBJ2-5; D gene ambiguous. The CDR3 runs to 13 residues. V shed 1 base and J shed 1 base, with 4 bases lying between them. Germline assignment: CDR1 LNHDA and CDR2 SQIVND (reference sequence). CDR3 protein: CASSIGSQETQYF. Written as DNA, the CDR3 is TGTGCCAGTAGTATAGGCAGCCAAGAGACCCAGTACTTC.

This clone has just a few counts. This sequence joins TRBV29-1 and TRBJ1-1; D ambiguous. V dropped 7 bases and J dropped 6 bases, with 12 bases sitting between them. Germline loops: CDR1 SQVTM, CDR2 ANQGSEA. The CDR3 covers 11 residues. This CDR3 is CSAVPGAEAFF. The CDR3 region has the DNA TGCAGCGCCGTACCAGGCGCTGAAGCTTTCTTT.

This chain connects TRBV9 to TRBJ2-7; D is perhaps TRBD1 or TRBD2 (5 bases each). Germline assignment: CDR1 SGDLS and CDR2 YYNGEE. There are 15 residues in the CDR3. V lost 4 bases and J lost 2, with 16 bases in between. The DNA of the CDR3 is TGTGCCAGCAGCCTCCATGAGGGGAAGGCCTACGAGCAGTACTTC. Residues: CASSLHEGKAYEQYF.

The V gene is TRBV7-3, the J gene TRBJ2-7; D is possibly TRBD1 (5 bases). The CDR3 is made up of 13 amino acids. CDR1 and CDR2 (germline): SGHTA, FQGTGA. Trimming cost V 5 bases and J 6 bases, with 14 bases left between them. The DNA for the CDR3 is TGTGCCAGCAGCCGCAAACCAGGGTTCGAGCAGTACTTC. It codes for CASSRKPGFEQYF.

In this sample, this clone turned up once. V gene TRBV29-1 combines with J gene TRBJ1-5; D is undetermined. V dropped 4 bases and J dropped 6 bases, with 13 bases sitting between them. Per germline, CDR1 SQVTM and CDR2 ANQGSEA. CDR3 length: 13 amino acids. CDR3 amino acids: CSVGEGSLQPQHF. The CDR3 coding sequence is TGCAGCGTTGGCGAGGGATCCCTTCAGCCCCAGCATTTT.

This clone was observed a few times. The genes are TRBV18 and TRBJ2-5; D is ambiguous. Deletions cut 3 bases from V and 5 bases from J, with 10 bases between. Germline CDR1 and CDR2: KGHSH and LQKENI. The CDR3 has 13 residues. CDR3 residues: CASSPGGEETQYF. CDR3 nucleotide sequence: TGTGCCAGCTCACCTGGCGGAGAGGAGACCCAGTACTTC.

The chain recombines TRBV29-1 with TRBJ1-2; D unresolved. The CDR3 spans 11 residues. Trimming shortened V by 3 bases and J by 7 bases, and 9 bases separated the two germline ends. Germline loops: CDR1 SQVTM, CDR2 ANQGSEA. Written as DNA, the CDR3 is TGCAGCGTTGACTTGACGCCTGGCTACACCTTC. This encodes CSVDLTPGYTF.